This T cell receptor (beta chain) was obtained from a study of vaccination and CD4 T cells after COVID-19. Regarding treatment: roughly 10-day PBMC culture with coronavirus spike peptide pools or control peptides (ViraFEST assay). Cultured CD4+ T cell DNA was sequenced using the Oncomine TCR Beta short-read assay. TCRdb reanalysed the PCR reads using MiXCR and keeps one entry per CDR3 protein. The sample records about 12,000 distinct CDR3 sequences, roughly 60% being singletons. Germline CDR1 and CDR2: MNHNS and SASEGT. Trimming took 6 bases from V and 8 from J, leaving 16 bases between them. This CDR3 has 13 residues. Note on this clonotype: Its antigen is currently unknown.

The V call is TRBV6-1, the J call TRBJ1-1; D is perhaps TRBD1 (5 bases). This receptor was obtained from a human donor who had recovered from COVID-19. The specimen comprised CD4+ T cells from blood, cultured in vitro, sampled before SARS-CoV-2 vaccination. CDR3 nucleotides: TGTGCCAGCAGCTTGGGACGGTTTAAGGAAGCTTTCTTT. It translates to CASSLGRFKEAFF.